The count of the clone carrying this T cell receptor (beta chain) is one. The data are from a study of lymphopenia after photon versus proton radiotherapy. Trimming shortened V by 1 base and J by 3 bases, and 7 bases separated the two germline ends. The CDR3 contains 14 residues. Germline V lookup: CDR1 SGDLS, CDR2 YYNGEE. Method: immunoSEQ multiplex PCR; TCRdb's copy keeps in-frame clones and lacks some. The table lists 40,000 to 45,000 clones, around 81% of them singletons, with roughly 25% in the top ten. This chain joins TRBV9 and TRBJ2-2; TRBD2 is a possible D gene (5 bases). This specimen consisted of peripheral blood, obtained from a patient treated with proton-based radiotherapy. The receptor's source is a woman aged 70-85 years with pancreatic cancer. CDR3 in DNA: TGTGCCAGCAGCGTATCCGGGGACACCGGGGAGCTGTTTTTT. Amino acid sequence: CASSVSGDTGELFF.